This TCR beta chain was recorded in a study of T cell changes during pregnancy in multiple sclerosis. Clones were sequenced by immunoSEQ multiplex PCR, and TCRdb holds only the in-frame ones, with some missing. The sample shows around 32,000 clones, 70% to 90% of them seen only once. The CDR3 length is 14 residues. With V trimmed by 3 bases and J by 3 bases, 3 bases remained unmatched. Germline V gene sequence: CDR1 SGDLS, CDR2 YYNGEE. This TCR came from a female donor with multiple sclerosis, enrolled in a pregnancy study. The chain combines TRBV9 with TRBJ1-5, with 7 positions matching TRBD1. This specimen consisted of CD8+ T cells from peripheral blood mononuclear cells, obtained in the third trimester of pregnancy. CDR3 nucleotide sequence: TGTGCCAGCAGCGAGGGGGCTCCCAATCAGCCCCAGCATTTT. Translated, it gives CASSEGAPNQPQHF.